The present T cell receptor (beta chain) was sequenced within a study of shared clonotypes between healthy human individuals (TCRdb year 2020). Background for the entire study: The cohort included three men and a couple of women between 18 and 49 years of age. Per donor, three plates each were used for CD4 naive and CD4 memory, two for CD8 naive, and one for CD8 memory. To increase sequencing depth and limit assay-specific biases, TCR repertoire library preparation and sequencing were carried out by different laboratories using diverse techniques. The study deeply sequenced blood TCR repertoires of several healthy adults to estimate repertoire size and the extent of clonotype sharing between individuals. Each donor's leukapheresis produced roughly between roughly 0.85 and 10 billion PBMCs.

From its cysteine to its phenylalanine, the CDR3 spans 14 amino acids. This entry keeps only the CDR3 DNA: 42 bases, framed from base 1. V is reduced by 3 bases and J by 7 bases, leaving a spacing of 13 bases between them. CDR1 is given as GTSNPN and CDR2 as SVGIG, both from the germline V gene (reference sequence). Broad study findings and their caveats: Incomplete sequencing was indicated by rarefaction of sorted-subset datasets, despite the large sequencing depth. Sharing across four donors was observed for 4.5% to 6.5% of naive CD4, 3.5% of naive CD8, over 2% of memory CD4, and roughly 0.43% of memory CD8 clonotypes. Clonotypes shared by all four sorted-subset donors showed higher generation probabilities than non-shared clonotypes. Naive subsets generally had larger estimated clonotype richness than memory subsets did. Pairwise subsampling led to the expectation that sequencing depth would affect the degree of clonotype sharing among donors. Because the study included a small number of donors, the genetic and exposure-history diversity represented was limited. Sampling was restricted to blood, and TCR repertoires in tissue are likely to differ from TCR repertoires in blood.

To note about this clone: No cognate antigen has been identified for it. Base qualities are not at hand, and no much larger clone is one base apart.

Using the deep immunoSEQ assay, multiplex PCR amplified TCR CDR3 regions from genomic DNA. Genomic DNA extracted from each cell subset was distributed evenly over all wells of several immunoSEQ 96-well plates, and each plate served as one replicate. For sorted subsets, each replicate PCR was loaded with around 220 ng genomic DNA, equivalent to 30,000 or so T cell genomes. Purified libraries were quantified with a Qubit 3.0 fluorometer, sized on a Bioanalyzer 2100, and re-quantified with the KAPA Library Quantification kit. Each immunoSEQ 96-well plate was sequenced on its own single-read 150-cycle Illumina NextSeq 550 flow cell. The authors' pipeline ran thus. Because the immunoSEQ output included only junctional sequences and no quality scores, the filtering could not be the same as the filtering used for full-length reads. Sequences were annotated with PyIR, a Python wrapper for IgBLAST v1.9, and V/J genes and CDR3 were assigned using IMGT germline references. Reads were filtered out if the reads had weak V/J assignments (E-value above 1e-6), no CDR3, stop codons, out-of-frame junctions, or ambiguous translated residues. V3J clonotypes were defined as sequences sharing an identical inferred V gene, J gene, and CDR3 amino acid sequence. The percentage overlap between two repertoires was calculated by dividing the number of shared unique clonotypes by the size of the smaller repertoire. Repertoire richness was assessed with RTK rarefaction, the Chao1 estimator, and Recon v2.1 estimates of unobserved clonotypes. For all TCRbeta clonotypes obtained by the gDNA method from a handful of donors, generation probabilities were computed with OLGA. The source is immuneACCESS, and TCRdb retained only in-frame sequences with V and J called. Part of the clones is not carried over; for the studies checked, unresolved V genes explain less than half of this, and the remainder is unexplained. That table supplies the V and J calls and clone size; D and trimming were determined from the DNA. A total of 2.5 million or so clones appear in this sample, roughly nine tenths of them only once. In total, the top ten clones hold 0.13% to 0.15% of the sample.

The donors were healthy, HIV-negative adults who had no recently reported acute infections or vaccinations. Every donor was a Caucasian adult living in Nashville, Tennessee, USA. CD4+ T cells were enriched through magnetic negative selection, after which naive cells were positively selected on CD45RA and the remaining negative fraction served as the memory subset. Blood was obtained by leukapheresis, after which PBMCs were separated by Ficoll-Histopaque density gradient centrifugation and cryopreserved in liquid nitrogen vapor phase. Analytical flow cytometry was used to check the purity and quantity of each magnetically sorted T cell population. From each sorted fraction, genomic DNA was isolated and quantified by UV absorbance on a Nanodrop 2000c.

The material sequenced was naive CD4+ T cells sorted from blood. Explained via the paper, the cell subset or site label denotes: CD45RA+ positively selected. This receptor chain uses TRBV30 and TRBJ1-6; no confident D gene assignment can be made. The source is a man between 18 and 29 years old in good health. The CDR3 here reads CAWRQQRRNSPLHF. The DNA is TGTGCCTGGAGACAACAGAGACGGAATTCACCCCTCCACTTT.